A single sample gave rise to the 22 T cell receptor beta chains below, sequenced in a study of cytomegalovirus exposure and HLA in healthy donors. PCR primers comprised 60 Vbeta and 13 Jbeta primers. The repertoire was sequenced with immunoSEQ multiplex PCR; TCRdb's copy has only in-frame clones and lacks some. The sample has 200,000 to 250,000 clones, 70% to 80% seen once. Sequenced material: PBMCs. Receptors were obtained from a girl aged 2 to 10 in good health and CMV-seronegative.

The gene calls are TRBV4-2 and TRBJ2-1; 8 nucleotides line up with TRBD2. The J segment lost 2 bases and the V segment lost 6 bases, leaving 9 bases of the junction unmatched. This CDR3 has 16 amino acids. CDR1 and CDR2 (germline): LGHNA, YNFKEQ. CDR3 nucleotide sequence: TGTGCCAGCAGATGGGGTCGGGGGGGGGCCTACAATGAGCAGTTCTTC. Protein sequence: CASRWGRGGAYNEQFF.

V is TRBV4-2 and J is TRBJ1-2; tentative D call: TRBD1 (5 bases). Germline assignment: CDR1 LGHNA and CDR2 YNFKEQ. This CDR3 spans 15 amino acids. V gave up 1 base and J gave up 5 bases, with 14 bases separating them. The CDR3 DNA reads as TGTGCCAGCAGCCAAGTTCAGCCGGAGGGGTATGGCTACACCTTC. Translation gives CASSQVQPEGYGYTF.

J is TRBJ2-5 and V is TRBV7-9; 9 nucleotides align to TRBD1. There are 15 residues in the CDR3. The germline CDR1 and CDR2 sequences are SEHNR and FQNEAQ (reference sequence). V lost 4 bases, J lost 5 bases, and 8 bases stayed unmatched. CDR3 sequence: CASSSRDRVLETQYF. CDR3 bases: TGTGCCAGCAGCTCCCGGGACAGGGTATTGGAGACCCAGTACTTC.

The V and J genes are TRBV19 and TRBJ2-1; 9 bases align to TRBD1. V lost 5 bases to trimming and J lost 8 bases; unmatched junction nucleotides: 7. The CDR3 is 14 amino acids. The germline gives CDR1 LNHDA, CDR2 SQIVND (reference sequence). In DNA, the CDR3 is TGTGCCAGTAGTCCAGGACAGGGGTATGATGAGCAGTTCTTC. This translates into CASSPGQGYDEQFF.

This chain connects TRBV29-1 to TRBJ2-3; 7 bases agree with TRBD1. Germline V CDR1 and CDR2: SQVTM, ANQGSEA. The CDR3 runs to 14 residues. V was clipped by 7 bases and J by 2 bases; unmatched bases: 9. CDR3 sequence: CSGRTGPNTDTQYF. In DNA form, the CDR3 reads TGCAGCGGACGGACAGGACCTAACACAGATACGCAGTATTTT.

The CDR3 loop reads CASRPPRNYNSPLHF. DNA for the CDR3: TGTGCCAGCAGACCACCTAGAAATTATAATTCACCCCTCCACTTT. The rearrangement joins TRBV6-6 to TRBJ1-6; D remains ambiguous. Trimming took 6 bases from V and 4 from J, leaving 13 bases between them. This CDR3 has 15 residues. Germline V lookup: CDR1 MNHNY, CDR2 SVGAGI (reference sequence).

The chain is built from TRBV14 and TRBJ1-2, with 9 bases aligning to TRBD1. Germline-derived CDR1 and CDR2 are SGHDN and FVKESK. V lost 5 bases to trimming and J lost 7 bases; unmatched junction nucleotides: 2. The CDR3 is 12 amino acids. This CDR3 reads CASSRQGGGYTF. CDR3 sequence (DNA): TGTGCCAGCAGCAGACAGGGGGGTGGCTACACCTTC.

This clone appeared once. The chain carries TRBV5-6 and TRBJ2-1; D may be TRBD2 (6 bases). Trimming removed 0 bases from V and 2 bases from J, with 9 bases in between. CDR3 length: 15 residues. The germline V gene has CDR1 SGHDT and CDR2 YYEEEE. The CDR3 nucleotides read TGTGCCAGCAGCTTGGGGGGAGGACCCTACAATGAGCAGTTCTTC. This sequence encodes CASSLGGGPYNEQFF.

The CDR3 reads CASSQVANSQRTEAFF. Written as DNA, the CDR3 is TGCGCCAGCAGCCAAGTAGCAAACAGTCAGCGGACTGAAGCTTTCTTT. This chain connects TRBV4-1 to TRBJ1-1; D gene uncertain. Germline assignment: CDR1 MGHRA and CDR2 YSYEKL. Between the trimmed V and J ends, which lost 1 base and 5 bases, there was a span of 17 bases. The CDR3 is 16 residues long.

The chain uses TRBV19 and TRBJ2-1; D is undetermined. The CDR3 is made up of 14 amino acids. Germline assignment: CDR1 LNHDA and CDR2 SQIVND (reference sequence). The V end lost 4 bases, the J end lost 0 bases, and 7 bases lay between the germline ends. Here the CDR3 reads CASSTLSSYNEQFF. The CDR3 DNA follows: TGTGCCAGTAGTACCTTGAGCTCCTACAATGAGCAGTTCTTC.

CDR3 DNA sequence: TGTGCCAGCAGCTTACCGAGAGGGTTAGGCTACACCTTC. Its translation is CASSLPRGLGYTF. The chain carries TRBV11-2 and TRBJ1-2; D remains ambiguous. Looked up from germline, CDR1 is SGHAT and CDR2 is FQNNGV. The CDR3 is 13 residues long. Trimming cost V 2 bases and J 8 bases, with 12 bases left between them. The full variable domain, rest sourced from reference TRBV11-2 and TRBJ1-2, is EAGVAQSPRYKIIEKRQSVAFWCNPISGHATLYWYQQILGQGPKLLIQFQNNGVVDDSQLPKDRFSAERLKGVDSTLKIQPAKLEDSAVYLCASSLPRGLGYTFGSGTRLTVV.

This chain links TRBV5-5 with TRBJ1-3, with 7 bases lining up with TRBD1. The CDR3 is made up of 15 amino acids. V shed 0 bases and J 6 bases; nucleotides not matched to a gene: 6. Germline V gene sequence: CDR1 SGHKS, CDR2 YYEKEE (reference sequence). DNA for the CDR3: TGTGCCAGCAGCTTGGCCGGGACAGCTTTAAACACCATATATTTT. Protein sequence: CASSLAGTALNTIYF.

This rearrangement joins TRBV29-1 to TRBJ1-1, with D unresolved. The germline V gene encodes CDR1 SQVTM and CDR2 ANQGSEA. The CDR3 covers 13 residues. The V end lost 2 bases, the J end lost 4 bases, and 11 bases lay between the germline ends. The CDR3 is CSVEIYSSTEAFF. DNA for the CDR3: TGCAGCGTTGAAATTTACTCCTCCACTGAAGCTTTCTTT.

This clone has only one observation. The chain couples TRBV9 to TRBJ2-2; 9 nucleotides match TRBD2. The CDR3 totals 13 residues. Germline lookup yields CDR1 SGDLS and CDR2 YYNGEE. After removal of 7 bases from V and 6 bases from J, the junction contained 4 bases not matched to a gene. The CDR3: CASSSGTAGELFF. The CDR3 bases are TGTGCCAGCTCTAGCGGGACTGCCGGGGAGCTGTTTTTT. Full variable domain (remainder filled in from reference TRBV9 and TRBJ2-2): DSGVTQTPKHLITATGQRVTLRCSPRSGDLSVYWYQQSLDQGLQFLIQYYNGEERAKGNILERFSAQQFPDLHSELNLSSLELGDSALYFCASSSGTAGELFFGEGSRLTVL.

This sequence joins TRBV5-1 and TRBJ2-2; TRBD1 might be the D (5 bases). Germline CDR1 SGHRS, CDR2 YFSETQ. The ends were cut back, 5 bases at V and 2 bases at J, with 13 bases in the middle. CDR3 size: 15 residues. CDR3 amino acids: CASRPGTGNTGELFF. The CDR3 region has the DNA TGCGCCAGCAGACCCGGTACAGGTAACACCGGGGAGCTGTTTTTT.

The chain has TRBV6-1 and TRBJ2-1; D remains ambiguous. Germline CDR1 MNHNS, CDR2 SASEGT. V lost 8 bases to trimming and J lost 2 bases, with 13 bases between them. This CDR3 contains 14 residues. The CDR3 is CASGHSNTYNEQFF. The CDR3 DNA reads as TGTGCCAGCGGGCATTCGAATACCTACAATGAGCAGTTCTTC.

This clone has more than one count but fewer than ten. This sequence joins TRBV4-1 and TRBJ2-6; D is uncertain. The V and J ends lost 1 base and 9 bases respectively, with 16 bases between them. This CDR3 is 16 amino acids long. Per the germline V gene, CDR1 is MGHRA and CDR2 is YSYEKL. As DNA, the CDR3 is TGCGCCAGCAGCCAAGGCGCGGTATTGGATTTCAACGTCCTGACTTTC. It yields the protein CASSQGAVLDFNVLTF.

The rearrangement links TRBV6-6 to TRBJ1-2; no reliable D call. The germline V gene has CDR1 MNHNY and CDR2 SVGAGI (reference sequence). The CDR3 extends over 12 amino acids. Trimming took off 11 bases at V and 1 base at J, with 11 bases between the two ends. The CDR3 spells CAHSSYNYGYTF. CDR3 bases: TGTGCCCACAGCTCCTATAACTATGGCTACACCTTC.

The gene calls are TRBV5-6 and TRBJ1-2; weak D call: TRBD1 (5 bases). The CDR3 extends over 17 amino acids. Germline V CDR1 and CDR2: SGHDT, YYEEEE. V gave up 5 bases and J gave up 3 bases, with 23 bases separating them. In DNA, the CDR3 is TGTGCCAGCAGGTCCCAGGGATCTGGTTTGTTCGACTATGGCTACACCTTC. Its protein is CASRSQGSGLFDYGYTF.

The rearrangement uses TRBV4-1 and TRBJ2-2; the match to TRBD2 covers 10 bases. With 4 bases clipped from V and 6 bases from J, the junction kept 5 bases outside the gene matches. From germline, CDR1 is MGHRA and CDR2 YSYEKL. The CDR3 spans 15 residues. The CDR3: CASSLTSGDAGELFF. The DNA of the CDR3 is TGCGCCAGCAGCCTTACTAGCGGGGACGCCGGGGAGCTGTTTTTT.

This chain connects TRBV2 to TRBJ1-4; the match to TRBD1 covers 12 bases. CDR1 is SNHLY, CDR2 FYNNEI, per germline. Trimming cost V 4 bases and J 5 bases; bases outside gene matches: 14. The CDR3 loop spans 19 amino acids. CDR3 coding DNA: TGTGCCAGCAGTGGGGACAGGGGGCGATTTGTAGACCCAAATGAAAAACTGTTTTTT. Protein product: CASSGDRGRFVDPNEKLFF.

The gene calls are TRBV6-1 and TRBJ2-7; D may be TRBD2 (5 bases). The CDR3 covers 16 residues. Trimming shortened V by 4 bases and J by 0 bases, and 16 bases separated the two germline ends. The germline V gene has CDR1 MNHNS and CDR2 SASEGT. The CDR3 region has the DNA TGTGCCAGCAGTGCGGAGGTCGGCAGGATCTCCTACGAGCAGTACTTC. It specifies CASSAEVGRISYEQYF.